Sequencing of this T cell receptor beta chain was carried out in a study of OX40 agonist ivuxolimab in advanced cancers. The length of the CDR3 is 13 residues. V lost 5 bases and J lost 5, with 12 bases in between. CDR1 SGHTA and CDR2 FQGNSA come from the germline V gene. Sequenced by immunoSEQ multiplex PCR; TCRdb stores in-frame clones only, minus some. The sample has roughly 64,000 clones; roughly nine tenths are singletons. The chain combines TRBV7-2 with TRBJ1-1; D gene unclear. The receptor was isolated from an adult with an advanced solid tumor such as melanoma, head and neck, liver or kidney cancer. This sample comprised CD4+ or CD8+ T cells sorted from blood, obtained in a trial of the OX40 agonist ivuxolimab. The CDR3 DNA follows: TGTGCCAGCAGCATTGGTTGGGGTACTGAAGCTTTCTTT. This encodes CASSIGWGTEAFF.